This T cell receptor (beta chain) is from a study of PD-L1 blockade in urothelial cancer. Across the whole study: At 6 weeks and at 3 weeks (second dose) after treatment start, blood was analyzed.

Only in-frame clones appear in the TCRdb table, and some are missing; sequencing was by immunoSEQ multiplex PCR. The data show about 91,000 clones, around four fifths seen once. As for time point: peripheral blood 6 weeks after treatment start. Sampling of each patient yielded between 1 and 8 specimens, collected pretreatment and on-treatment. This TCR was sampled from a man in his sixties or seventies with urothelial cancer. Sequencing was performed on PBMCs, taken around atezolizumab (anti-PD-L1) treatment.

The CDR3 DNA follows: TGTGCCAGCAGACCACGACAGGGGGACTATGGCTACACCTTC. The encoded protein is CASRPRQGDYGYTF. J is TRBJ1-2 and V is TRBV27; 9 positions agree with TRBD1. The junction had 5 bases not matched to a gene; V was cut back by 6 bases and J by 3 bases. CDR1 MNHEY and CDR2 SMNVEV come from the germline V gene (reference sequence). This CDR3 region has 14 residues.